What follows describes a single T cell receptor (beta chain). The repertoire was sequenced with immunoSEQ multiplex PCR; TCRdb's copy has only in-frame clones and lacks some. The profile covers roughly 100,000 clones, with less than 95% appearing a single time and around 0.47% taken by the ten largest. The data belong to a study of OX40 agonist ivuxolimab in advanced cancers. CDR1 is GTSNPN, CDR2 SVGIG, per germline (reference sequence). With V trimmed by 0 bases and J by 0 bases, 8 bases remained unmatched. This CDR3 has 17 amino acids. V and J are TRBV30 and TRBJ1-3; 7 bases are shared with TRBD1. The sample in question was CD4+ or CD8+ T cells sorted from blood, obtained in a trial of the OX40 agonist ivuxolimab. This sequence originates from an adult with an advanced solid tumor such as melanoma, head and neck, liver or kidney cancer. The CDR3 reads CAWSVGGGESSGNTIYF. The CDR3 nucleotides are TGTGCCTGGAGTGTAGGGGGCGGGGAGAGCTCTGGAAACACCATATATTTT. Full variable domain (outside the CDR3, taken from reference TRBV30 and TRBJ1-3): SQTIHQWPATLVQPVGSPLSLECTVEGTSNPNLYWYRQAAGRGLQLLFYSVGIGQISSEVPQNLSASRPQDRQFILSSKKLLLSDSGFYLCAWSVGGGESSGNTIYFGEGSWLTVV.